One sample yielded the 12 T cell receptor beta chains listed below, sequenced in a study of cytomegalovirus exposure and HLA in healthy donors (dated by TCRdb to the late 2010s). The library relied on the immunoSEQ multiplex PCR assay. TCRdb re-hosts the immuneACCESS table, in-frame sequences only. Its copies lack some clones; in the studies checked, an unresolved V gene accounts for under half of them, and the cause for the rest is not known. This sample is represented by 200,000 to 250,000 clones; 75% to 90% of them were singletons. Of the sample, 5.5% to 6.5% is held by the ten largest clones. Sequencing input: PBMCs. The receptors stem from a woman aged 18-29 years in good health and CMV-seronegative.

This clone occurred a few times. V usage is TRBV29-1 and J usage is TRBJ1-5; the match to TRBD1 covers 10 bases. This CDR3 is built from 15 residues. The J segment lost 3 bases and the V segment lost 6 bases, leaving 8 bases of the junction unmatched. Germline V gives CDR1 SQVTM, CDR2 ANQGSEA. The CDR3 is CSVTAGTGDNQPQHF. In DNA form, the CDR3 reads TGCAGCGTGACAGCCGGGACAGGGGACAATCAGCCCCAGCATTTT.

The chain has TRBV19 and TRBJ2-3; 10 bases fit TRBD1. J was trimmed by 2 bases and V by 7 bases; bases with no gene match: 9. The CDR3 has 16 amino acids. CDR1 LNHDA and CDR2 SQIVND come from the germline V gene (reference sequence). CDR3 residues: CASTSPGQGITDTQYF. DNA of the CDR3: TGTGCCAGTACCTCCCCGGGACAGGGGATCACAGATACGCAGTATTTT.

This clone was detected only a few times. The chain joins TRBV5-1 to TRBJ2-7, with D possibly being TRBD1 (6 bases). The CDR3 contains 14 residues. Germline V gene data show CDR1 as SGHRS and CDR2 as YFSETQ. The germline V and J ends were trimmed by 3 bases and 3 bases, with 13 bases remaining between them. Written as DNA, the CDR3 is TGCGCCAGCAGCTCCTTACAGGGCGGCTACGAGCAGTACTTC. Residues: CASSSLQGGYEQYF.

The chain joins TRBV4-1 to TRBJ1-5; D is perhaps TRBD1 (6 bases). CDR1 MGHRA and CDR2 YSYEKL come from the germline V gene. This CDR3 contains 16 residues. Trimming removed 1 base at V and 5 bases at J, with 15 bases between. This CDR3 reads CASSQGAGRGYQPQHF. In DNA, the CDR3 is TGCGCCAGCAGCCAAGGTGCGGGCAGGGGATATCAGCCCCAGCATTTT.

The CDR3 spells CASSLLSDYPQETQYF. CDR3 nucleotides: TGTGCCAGCAGTTTATTAAGCGACTATCCCCAAGAGACCCAGTACTTC. The chain is built from TRBV28 and TRBJ2-5; the D gene is possibly TRBD2 (5 bases). V was trimmed by 1 base and J by 1 base, leaving 13 bases between them. The CDR3 contains 16 residues. Germline CDR1 MDHEN, CDR2 SYDVKM. The full variable domain, with the rest looked up from reference TRBV28 and TRBJ2-5, is DVKVTQSSRYLVKRTGEKVFLECVQDMDHENMFWYRQDPGLGLRLIYFSYDVKMKEKGDIPEGYSVSREKKERFSLILESASTNQTSMYLCASSLLSDYPQETQYFGPGTRLLVL.

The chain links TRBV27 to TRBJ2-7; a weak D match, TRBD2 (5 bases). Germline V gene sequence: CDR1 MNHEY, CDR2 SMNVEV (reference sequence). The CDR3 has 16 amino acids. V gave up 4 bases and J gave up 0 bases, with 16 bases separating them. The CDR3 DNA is TGTGCCAGCAGTTCCACTTTAGCGACAAGCTCCTACGAGCAGTACTTC. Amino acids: CASSSTLATSSYEQYF.

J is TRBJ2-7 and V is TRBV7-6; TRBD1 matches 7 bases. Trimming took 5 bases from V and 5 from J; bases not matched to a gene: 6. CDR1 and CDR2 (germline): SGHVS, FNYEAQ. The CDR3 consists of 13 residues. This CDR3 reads CASSRTGQDEQYF. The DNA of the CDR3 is TGTGCCAGCAGCCGGACAGGCCAAGACGAGCAGTACTTC.

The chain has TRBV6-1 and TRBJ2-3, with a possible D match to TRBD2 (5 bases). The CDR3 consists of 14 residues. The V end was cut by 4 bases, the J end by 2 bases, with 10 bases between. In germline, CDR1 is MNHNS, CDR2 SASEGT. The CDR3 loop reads CASSVRESTDTQYF. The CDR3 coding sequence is TGTGCCAGCAGTGTAAGGGAGTCCACAGATACGCAGTATTTT.

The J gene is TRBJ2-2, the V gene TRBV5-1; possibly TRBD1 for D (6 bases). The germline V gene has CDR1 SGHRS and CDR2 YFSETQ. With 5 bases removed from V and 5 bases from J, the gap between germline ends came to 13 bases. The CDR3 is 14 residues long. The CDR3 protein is CASRQGLETGELFF. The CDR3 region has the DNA TGCGCCAGCAGGCAGGGGTTAGAGACCGGGGAGCTGTTTTTT. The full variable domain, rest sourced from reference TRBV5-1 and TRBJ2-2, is KAGVTQTPRYLIKTRGQQVTLSCSPISGHRSVSWYQQTPGQGLQFLFEYFSETQRNKGNFPGRFSGRQFSNSRSEMNVSTLELGDSALYLCASRQGLETGELFFGEGSRLTVL.

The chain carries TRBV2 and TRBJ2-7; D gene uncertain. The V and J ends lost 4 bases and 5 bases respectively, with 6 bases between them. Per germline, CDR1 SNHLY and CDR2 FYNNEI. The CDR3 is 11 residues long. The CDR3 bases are TGTGCCAGCAGTGGTTTCAACGAGCAGTACTTC. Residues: CASSGFNEQYF. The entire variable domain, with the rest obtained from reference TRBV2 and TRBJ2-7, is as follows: EPEVTQTPSHQVTQMGQEVILRCVPISNHLYFYWYRQILGQKVEFLVSFYNNEISEKSEIFDDQFSVERPDGSNFTLKIRSTKLEDSAMYFCASSGFNEQYFGPGTRLTVT.

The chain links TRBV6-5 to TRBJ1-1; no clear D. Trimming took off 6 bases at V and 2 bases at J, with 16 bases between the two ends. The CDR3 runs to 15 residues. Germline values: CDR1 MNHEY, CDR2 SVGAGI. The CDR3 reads CASRDPGRSNTEAFF. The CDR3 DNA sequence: TGTGCCAGCAGGGACCCCGGACGGAGTAACACTGAAGCTTTCTTT.

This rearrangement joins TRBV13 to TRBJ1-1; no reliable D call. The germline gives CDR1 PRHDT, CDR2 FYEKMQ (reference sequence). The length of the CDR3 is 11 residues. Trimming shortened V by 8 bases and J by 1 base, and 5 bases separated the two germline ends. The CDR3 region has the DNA TGTGCCAGCGCGACGAACACTGAAGCTTTCTTT. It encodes CASATNTEAFF.